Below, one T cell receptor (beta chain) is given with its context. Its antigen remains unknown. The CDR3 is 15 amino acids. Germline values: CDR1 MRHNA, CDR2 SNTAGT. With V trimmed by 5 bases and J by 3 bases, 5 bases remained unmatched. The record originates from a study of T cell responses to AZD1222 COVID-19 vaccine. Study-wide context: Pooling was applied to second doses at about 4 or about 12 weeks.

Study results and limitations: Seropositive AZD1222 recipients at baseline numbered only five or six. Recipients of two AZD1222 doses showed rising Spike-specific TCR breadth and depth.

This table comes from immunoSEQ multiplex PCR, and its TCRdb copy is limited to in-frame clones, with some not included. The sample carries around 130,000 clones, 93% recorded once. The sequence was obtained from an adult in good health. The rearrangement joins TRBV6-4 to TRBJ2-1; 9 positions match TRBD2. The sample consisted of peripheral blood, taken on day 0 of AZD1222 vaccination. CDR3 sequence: CASSPAGGGYNEQFF. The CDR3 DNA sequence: TGTGCCAGCAGTCCAGCGGGAGGAGGCTACAATGAGCAGTTCTTC.